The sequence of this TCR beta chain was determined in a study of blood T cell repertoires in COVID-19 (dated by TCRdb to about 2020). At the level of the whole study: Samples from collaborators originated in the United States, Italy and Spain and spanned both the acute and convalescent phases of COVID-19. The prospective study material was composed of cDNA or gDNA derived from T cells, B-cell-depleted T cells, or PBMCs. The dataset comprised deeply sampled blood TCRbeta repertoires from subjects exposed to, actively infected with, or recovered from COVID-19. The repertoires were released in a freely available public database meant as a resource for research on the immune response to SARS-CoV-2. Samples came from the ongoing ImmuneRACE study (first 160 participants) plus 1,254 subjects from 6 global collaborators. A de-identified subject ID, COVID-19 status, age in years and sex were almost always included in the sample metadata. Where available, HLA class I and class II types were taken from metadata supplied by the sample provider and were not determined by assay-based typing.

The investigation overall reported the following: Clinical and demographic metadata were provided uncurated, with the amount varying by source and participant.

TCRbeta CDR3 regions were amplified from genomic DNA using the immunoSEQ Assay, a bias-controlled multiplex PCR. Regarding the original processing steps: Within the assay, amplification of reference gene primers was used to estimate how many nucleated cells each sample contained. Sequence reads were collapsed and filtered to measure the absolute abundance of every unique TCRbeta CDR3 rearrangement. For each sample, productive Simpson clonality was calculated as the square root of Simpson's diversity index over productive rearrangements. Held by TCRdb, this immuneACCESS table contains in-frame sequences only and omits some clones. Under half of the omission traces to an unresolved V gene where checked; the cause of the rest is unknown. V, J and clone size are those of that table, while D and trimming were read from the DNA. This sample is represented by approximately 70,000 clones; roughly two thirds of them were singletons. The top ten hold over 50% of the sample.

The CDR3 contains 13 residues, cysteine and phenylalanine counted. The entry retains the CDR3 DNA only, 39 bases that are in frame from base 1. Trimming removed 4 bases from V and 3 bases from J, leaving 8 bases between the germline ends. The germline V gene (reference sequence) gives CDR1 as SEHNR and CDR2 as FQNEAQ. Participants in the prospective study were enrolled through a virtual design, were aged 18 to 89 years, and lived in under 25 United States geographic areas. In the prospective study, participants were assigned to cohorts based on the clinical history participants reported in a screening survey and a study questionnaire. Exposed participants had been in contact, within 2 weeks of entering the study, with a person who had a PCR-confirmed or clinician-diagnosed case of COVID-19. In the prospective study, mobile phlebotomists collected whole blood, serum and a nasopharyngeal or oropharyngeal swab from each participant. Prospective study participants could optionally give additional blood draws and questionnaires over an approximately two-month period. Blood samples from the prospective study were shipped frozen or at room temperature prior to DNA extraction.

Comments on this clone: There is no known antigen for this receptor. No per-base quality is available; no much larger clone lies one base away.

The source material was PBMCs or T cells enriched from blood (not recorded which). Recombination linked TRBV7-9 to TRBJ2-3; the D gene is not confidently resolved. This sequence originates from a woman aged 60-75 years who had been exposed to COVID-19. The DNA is TGTGCCAGCAGCTCCCTAGAAACAGATACGCAGTATTTT. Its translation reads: CASSSLETDTQYF.